This T cell receptor (beta chain) was profiled in a study of technical replicates of blood from a few donors. J was trimmed by 0 bases and V by 3 bases; bases with no gene match: 4. Germline V gives CDR1 ENHRY, CDR2 SYGVKD. The CDR3 spans 17 residues. Using immunoSEQ multiplex PCR, the repertoire was profiled, and TCRdb retains in-frame clones only, with some absent. This repertoire shows about 88,000 clones, about 93% found once; its top ten account for more than 0.2%. The sample was T cells isolated from PBMCs. The chain couples TRBV10-3 to TRBJ1-3; TRBD1 matches at 11 bases. The sequence came from a human donor in good health. CDR3 amino acids: CAISEGTGGGSGNTIYF. The DNA of the CDR3 is TGTGCCATCAGTGAAGGGACAGGGGGGGGCTCTGGAAACACCATATATTTT.